The present entry profiles one T cell receptor (beta chain) with its context. Its antigen is not identified. The study made its TRB cDNA libraries by 5' RACE, adding UMI labels. TCRdb re-called the 5' RACE reads, yielding one record per CDR3 amino acid sequence without DNA. The sample table includes 50,000 to 65,000 distinct CDR3 sequences. CDR1 and CDR2 from the germline V gene are LGHNT and FRNRAP. CDR3 length: 14 residues. The record originates from a study of CXCR3-negative and CXCR3-positive naive CD8 T cells. General study results and limits: Between one naive subset and the other, surface CD5 was comparable, and TCR strength was inferred from TRB CDR3 properties.

The source is a human donor in good health. Some clones in this sample may be carry-over from other donors' samples. Sample: memory CD8+ T cells from blood. The chain employs TRBV12-5 and TRBJ2-4. The CDR3 sequence is CASGLVVDLNIQYF.